This T cell receptor (beta chain) was found in a study of CD8 T cells in Susac syndrome. The authors sequenced TCR beta from blood CD8+ and CD4+ T cells. Negative isolation was applied to CD8+ and CD4+ T cells, and FACS enrichment was applied to TEMRA cells. The germline gives CDR1 DFQATT, CDR2 SNEGSKA (reference sequence). V lost 5 bases, J lost 1 base, and 11 bases stayed unmatched. CDR3 length: 16 amino acids. After extraction with the RNeasy kit, roughly 0.45 to 1 ug of the RNA was reverse transcribed using random hexamers. A multiplex approach, immunoSEQ multiplex PCR, amplified TCR beta CDR3 across 54 Vbeta and 13 Jbeta. TCRdb fed the immunoSEQ multiplex PCR reads into MiXCR, producing one record per CDR3 protein. The data contain around 300,000 distinct CDR3 sequences, approximately 89% of them seen just once; the ten biggest clones take up about 0.17%.

This receptor was taken from a human donor with multiple sclerosis. The rearrangement uses TRBV20-1 and TRBJ1-2; TRBD1 matches at 9 bases. Material for sequencing was CD8+ T cells from PBMCs. In DNA, the CDR3 is TGCAGTGCTGGGTCATTGGACAGGGGAGTTAACTATGGCTACACCTTC. Encoded protein: CSAGSLDRGVNYGYTF.